The sequence of this TCR beta chain was determined in a study of blood T cell repertoires in COVID-19. About the study: Donors in the United States, Italy and Spain gave samples during acute or convalescent COVID-19. Sources were T cells, B-cell-depleted T cells, or PBMCs; the material itself was cDNA or gDNA.

Original processing notes: How many nucleated cells were present was estimated from reference gene primer amplification. Measured with immunoSEQ multiplex PCR; TCRdb has only the in-frame clones, and not every one. That table furnishes V, J and clone size, whereas the DNA furnished D and trimming. The sample lists around 90,000 clones; around 94% were seen once. V dropped 4 bases and J dropped 10 bases, with 14 bases sitting between them. Per germline, CDR1 LGHDT and CDR2 YNNKEL (reference sequence). The CDR3 consists of 13 residues. The chain couples TRBV3-1 (or the pseudogene TRBV3-2) to TRBJ2-1; D possibly corresponds to TRBD2 (7 bases). This receptor was obtained from a woman aged 60 to 75 with active COVID-19. Sequenced input: peripheral blood. The CDR3 DNA sequence: TGTGCCAGCAGCCTCCGGGGGGCCCCCGAGCAGTTCTTC. Residues: CASSLRGAPEQFF.